Listed below are T cell receptor beta chains from one sample, sequenced in a study of neoadjuvant anti-PD-1 for oral cavity cancer. Generated by immunoSEQ multiplex PCR, the TCRdb table keeps only in-frame clones and is missing some. This table holds roughly 14,000 clones, about two thirds found once. Specimen: PBMCs, collected after nivolumab (anti-PD-1) treatment. All receptors come from a person aged 40 to 85 with oral cavity squamous cell carcinoma. CDR3s include the opening cysteine and the closing phenylalanine or tryptophan. A D gene is named only where the DNA matches it firmly. Clone sizes are given selectively: once, few, many, or a class where the clone is expanded.

length,V,size,D,J,CDR3,DNA
11,TRBV28,.,.,TRBJ2-5,CASTEGGTQYF,TGTGCCAGCACCGAAGGGGGGACCCAGTACTTC
14,TRBV19,.,.,TRBJ2-2,CASKKNWNTGELFF,TGTGCCAGTAAAAAGAACTGGAACACCGGGGAGCTGTTTTTT
11,TRBV30,once,.,TRBJ1-4,CAWRGNEKLFF,TGTGCCTGGAGGGGCAATGAAAAACTGTTTTTT
16,TRBV7-3,.,.,TRBJ1-1,CASSRIGGVPATEAFF,TGTGCCAGCAGCCGGATCGGGGGGGTTCCGGCCACTGAAGCTTTCTTT
14,TRBV2,.,.,TRBJ2-3,CASYGHASTDTQYF,TGTGCCAGCTACGGACACGCCAGCACAGATACGCAGTATTTT
15,TRBV6-6,.,.,TRBJ1-3,CASRLDHVVGNTIYF,TGTGCCAGCAGGCTCGACCACGTTGTCGGAAACACCATATATTTT
16,TRBV7-9,.,.,TRBJ2-3,CASSLTRLRGPDTQYF,TGTGCCAGCAGCTTAACTCGTCTCAGGGGACCAGATACGCAGTATTTT
13,TRBV5-1,.,.,TRBJ1-5,CASSLAGIEPQHF,TGCGCCAGCAGCTTGGCAGGGATCGAGCCCCAGCATTTT
13,TRBV19,.,.,TRBJ1-4,CASSVNRAEKLFF,TGTGCCAGTAGTGTGAACAGGGCTGAAAAACTGTTTTTT
16,TRBV6-6,.,.,TRBJ2-2,CASSPGTSINTGELFF,TGTGCCAGCAGCCCCGGGACAAGTATAAACACCGGGGAGCTGTTTTTT
13,TRBV21-1,.,.,TRBJ2-7,CASRGWDSHEQYF,TGTGCCAGCAGAGGTTGGGACAGCCACGAGCAGTACTTC